The entry below gives a single TCR beta chain sequence along with its context. The antigen is not known. The study team obtained lesional scalp punch biopsies and peripheral blood from alopecia areata patients. Both CD4+ and CD8+ T cells were separated by sorting PBMCs. The data were obtained in a study of CD8+ T cells in alopecia areata. For the study at large: The tofacitinib course ran for 6 to 18 months and was followed by 6 months off drug.

Germline loops: CDR1 MGHDK, CDR2 SYGVNS. V gave up 2 bases and J gave up 3 bases, with 8 bases separating them. This CDR3 comprises 13 residues. Findings of the study overall: Patients shared TCRs less clearly than mice did, possibly for HLA-related reasons.

Isolated RNA was reverse transcribed into cDNA used as the sequencing template. Libraries were prepared by immunoSEQ multiplex PCR; TCRdb keeps only in-frame clonotypes and omits some of them. This repertoire shows roughly 120,000 clones, roughly two fifths found once; its top ten account for approximately 3.3%. This receptor was obtained from a human donor with alopecia areata. Sequenced input: CD4+ T cells sorted from blood. The chain combines TRBV25-1 with TRBJ2-7; D uncertain. For the CDR3, the DNA is TGTGCCAGCAGTGAAGGACCACGCTACGAGCAGTACTTC. The encoded protein is CASSEGPRYEQYF.